This T cell receptor beta chain was obtained from a study of early T cells in non-severe SARS-CoV-2 infection. Turning to the study itself: From unsorted whole blood, bulk RNA was sequenced, and the chains remained unpaired. Study-level points and caveats: VDJdb matching skewed toward anti-spike CD8 responses, missing private and CD4 specificities.

The length of the CDR3 is 11 residues. The V gene's germline CDR1 is KGHDR and CDR2 SFDVKD. V lost 6 bases, J lost 6 bases, and 6 bases lay in between. This clonotype came up many times. Its antigen is not known. Individual cDNA molecules were tagged with unique molecular identifiers, the study reported. TCRdb re-called the 5' RACE reads with MiXCR, one entry per CDR3 protein. Of some 66,000 distinct CDR3 sequences in the sample, 9.1% were seen once. The sample taken for sequencing was whole blood. The V call is TRBV24-1, the J call TRBJ2-3, with D unresolved. The source is an adult who was a healthcare worker with PCR-confirmed SARS-CoV-2 infection or an uninfected control (not recorded which). CDR3 nucleotides: TGTGCCACCAGTCGGTCCGATACGCAGTATTTT. Amino acid sequence: CATSRSDTQYF.